This TCR beta chain was retrieved from a study of blood T cell repertoires in COVID-19. Repertoires were generated with immunoSEQ multiplex PCR, while TCRdb's copy carries only in-frame clones and drops some. The repertoire holds roughly 330,000 clones, with 70% to 90% as singletons. Worth noting for this clone: This sample also contains other DNA sequences that code for the same CDR3.

Cohort allocation depended upon clinical history that participants reported. The CDR3 consists of 11 residues. Trimming removed 5 bases from V and 2 bases from J, with 4 bases in between. The germline gives CDR1 SGHRS, CDR2 YFSETQ. Material: PBMCs or T cells enriched from blood (not recorded which). This clonotype was obtained from a woman under 30 who had recovered from COVID-19. The rearrangement uses TRBV5-1 and TRBJ2-5, with no clear D. CDR3 DNA sequence: TGCGCCAGCAGTTCGCAAGAGACCCAGTACTTC. Its translation: CASSSQETQYF.